This note documents a single TCR beta chain sequence. Its antigen remains unidentified. This record comes from a study of T cell responses to AZD1222 COVID-19 vaccine. Study-wide background: Second-dose intervals of approximately 4 or approximately 12 weeks were pooled.

The CDR3 contains 16 residues. The V gene end was trimmed by 3 bases and the J gene end by 0 bases; junction bases not matched to a gene: 5. Germline V gene sequence: CDR1 LGHDT, CDR2 YNNKEL (reference sequence). Generated by immunoSEQ multiplex PCR, the TCRdb table keeps only in-frame clones and is missing some. The repertoire has approximately 79,000 clones, 88% of them found once; the top ten carry around 15%. Notes on the study in general: Distributed over spike, vaccine-associated CD4 TCRs predominated at 160-218 and 743-854. Donor demographics were predominantly white British with a female majority; clonal diversity may be underestimated. Nearly half of the spike-specific TCRs reportedly recognize variant regions that carry no mutations.

Sample: peripheral blood, taken on day 0 of AZD1222 vaccination. The chain links TRBV3-1 (or the pseudogene TRBV3-2) to TRBJ1-2, with 9 nucleotides matching TRBD1. The receptor was derived from an adult in good health. This chain's CDR3 is CASSHRDRGANYGYTF. CDR3 bases: TGTGCCAGCAGCCACCGAGACAGGGGGGCTAACTATGGCTACACCTTC.